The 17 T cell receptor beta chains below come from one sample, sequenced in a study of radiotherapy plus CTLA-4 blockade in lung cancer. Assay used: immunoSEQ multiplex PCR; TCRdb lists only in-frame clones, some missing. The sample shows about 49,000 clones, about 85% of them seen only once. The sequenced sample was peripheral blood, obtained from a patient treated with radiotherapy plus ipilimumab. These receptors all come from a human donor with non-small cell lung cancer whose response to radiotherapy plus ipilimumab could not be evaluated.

CDR3 nucleotide sequence: TGTGCCAGTAGGGGCCCCTCAGGGGGCGTCTACAATGAGCAGTTCTTC. As protein: CASRGPSGGVYNEQFF. The chain uses TRBV19 and TRBJ2-1; TRBD1 matches at 8 bases. Trimming removed 6 bases from V and 3 bases from J; junction bases left unmatched: 10. The CDR3 is 16 residues long. CDR1 and CDR2 (germline): LNHDA, SQIVND (reference sequence).

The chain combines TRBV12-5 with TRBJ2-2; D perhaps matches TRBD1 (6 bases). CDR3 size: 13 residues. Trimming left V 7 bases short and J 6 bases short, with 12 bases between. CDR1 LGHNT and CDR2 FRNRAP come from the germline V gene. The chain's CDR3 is CASAQGYPGELFF. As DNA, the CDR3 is TGTGCTAGTGCTCAGGGGTACCCCGGGGAGCTGTTTTTT.

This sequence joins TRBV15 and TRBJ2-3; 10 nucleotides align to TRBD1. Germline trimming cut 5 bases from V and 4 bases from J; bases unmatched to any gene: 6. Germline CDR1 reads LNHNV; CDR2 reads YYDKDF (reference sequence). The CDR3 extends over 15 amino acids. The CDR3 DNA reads TGTGCCACCAGCGACAGGGGGCGGCTTGCAGATACGCAGTATTTT. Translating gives CATSDRGRLADTQYF.

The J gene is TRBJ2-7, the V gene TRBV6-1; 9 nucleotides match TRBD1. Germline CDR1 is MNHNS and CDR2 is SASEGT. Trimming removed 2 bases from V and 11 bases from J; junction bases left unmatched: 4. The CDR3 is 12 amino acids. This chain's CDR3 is CASSEWDREKYF. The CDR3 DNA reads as TGTGCCAGCAGTGAATGGGACAGGGAGAAGTACTTC.

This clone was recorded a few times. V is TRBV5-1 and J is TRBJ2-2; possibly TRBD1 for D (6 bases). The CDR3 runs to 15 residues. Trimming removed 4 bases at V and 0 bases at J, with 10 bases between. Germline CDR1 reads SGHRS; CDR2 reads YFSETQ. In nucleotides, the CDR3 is TGCGCCAGCAGCGCCGGGACATCGAACACCGGGGAGCTGTTTTTT. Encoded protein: CASSAGTSNTGELFF. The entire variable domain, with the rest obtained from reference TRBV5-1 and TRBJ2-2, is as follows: KAGVTQTPRYLIKTRGQQVTLSCSPISGHRSVSWYQQTPGQGLQFLFEYFSETQRNKGNFPGRFSGRQFSNSRSEMNVSTLELGDSALYLCASSAGTSNTGELFFGEGSRLTVL.

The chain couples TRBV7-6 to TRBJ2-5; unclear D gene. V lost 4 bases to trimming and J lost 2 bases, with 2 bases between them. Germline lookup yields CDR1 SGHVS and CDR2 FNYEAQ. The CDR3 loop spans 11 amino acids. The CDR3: CASSSQETQYF. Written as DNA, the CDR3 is TGTGCCAGCAGCTCACAAGAGACCCAGTACTTC.

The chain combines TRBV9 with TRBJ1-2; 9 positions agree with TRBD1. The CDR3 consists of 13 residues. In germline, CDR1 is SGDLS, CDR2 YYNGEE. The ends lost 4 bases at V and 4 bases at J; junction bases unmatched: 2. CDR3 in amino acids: CASSPTGGYGYTF. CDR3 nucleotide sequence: TGTGCCAGCAGCCCGACAGGGGGCTATGGCTACACCTTC. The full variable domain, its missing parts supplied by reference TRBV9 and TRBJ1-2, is DSGVTQTPKHLITATGQRVTLRCSPRSGDLSVYWYQQSLDQGLQFLIQYYNGEERAKGNILERFSAQQFPDLHSELNLSSLELGDSALYFCASSPTGGYGYTFGSGTRLTVV.

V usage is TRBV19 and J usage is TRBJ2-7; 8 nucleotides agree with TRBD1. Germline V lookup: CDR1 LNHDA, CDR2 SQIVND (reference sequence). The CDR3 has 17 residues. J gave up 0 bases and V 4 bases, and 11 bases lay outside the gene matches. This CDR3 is CASSTLTGTGISYEQYF. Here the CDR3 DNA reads TGTGCCAGTAGTACCCTAACCGGGACAGGTATCTCCTACGAGCAGTACTTC.

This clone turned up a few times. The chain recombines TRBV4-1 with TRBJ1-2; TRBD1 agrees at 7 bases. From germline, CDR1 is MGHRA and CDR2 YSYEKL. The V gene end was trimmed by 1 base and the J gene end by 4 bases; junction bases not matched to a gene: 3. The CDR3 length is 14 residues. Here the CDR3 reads CASSQVTGAYGYTF. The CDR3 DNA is TGCGCCAGCAGCCAAGTTACAGGGGCCTATGGCTACACCTTC.

CDR3: CASSPRQGVSNTEAFF. CDR3 nucleotides: TGTGCCAGCAGCCCCAGACAGGGGGTTTCGAACACTGAAGCTTTCTTT. V gene TRBV9 combines with J gene TRBJ1-1; TRBD1 agrees at 9 bases. The junction had 8 bases not matched to a gene; V was cut back by 4 bases and J by 1 base. CDR1 SGDLS and CDR2 YYNGEE come from the germline V gene. This CDR3 region has 16 residues. Looking up the rest from reference TRBV9 and TRBJ1-1 gives the full variable domain: DSGVTQTPKHLITATGQRVTLRCSPRSGDLSVYWYQQSLDQGLQFLIQYYNGEERAKGNILERFSAQQFPDLHSELNLSSLELGDSALYFCASSPRQGVSNTEAFFGQGTRLTVV.

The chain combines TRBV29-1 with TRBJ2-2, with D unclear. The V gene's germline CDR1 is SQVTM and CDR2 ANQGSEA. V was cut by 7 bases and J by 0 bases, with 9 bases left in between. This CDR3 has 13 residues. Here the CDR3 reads CSGSRPNTGELFF. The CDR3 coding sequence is TGCAGCGGTAGTCGCCCGAACACCGGGGAGCTGTTTTTT.

Here the CDR3 DNA reads TGTGCCAGCAGCGTGGGACAGGGGTCGAGGGGAAACACCATATATTTT. It encodes CASSVGQGSRGNTIYF. The chain couples TRBV9 to TRBJ1-3; 10 bases match TRBD1. CDR1 SGDLS and CDR2 YYNGEE come from the germline V gene. The CDR3 is 16 residues long. V shed 2 bases and J 4 bases; nucleotides not matched to a gene: 6.

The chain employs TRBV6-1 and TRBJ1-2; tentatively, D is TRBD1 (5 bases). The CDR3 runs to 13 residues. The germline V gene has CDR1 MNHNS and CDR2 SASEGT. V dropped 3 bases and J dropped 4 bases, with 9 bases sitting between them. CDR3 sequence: CASSEEGSYGYTF. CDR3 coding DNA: TGTGCCAGCAGTGAGGAGGGGAGCTATGGCTACACCTTC.

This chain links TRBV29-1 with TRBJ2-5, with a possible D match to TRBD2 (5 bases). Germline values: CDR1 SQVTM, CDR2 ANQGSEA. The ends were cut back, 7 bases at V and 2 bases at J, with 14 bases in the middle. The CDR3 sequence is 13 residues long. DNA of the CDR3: TGCAGCGGGGTGGGGAGAAATCAAGAGACCCAGTACTTC. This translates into CSGVGRNQETQYF.

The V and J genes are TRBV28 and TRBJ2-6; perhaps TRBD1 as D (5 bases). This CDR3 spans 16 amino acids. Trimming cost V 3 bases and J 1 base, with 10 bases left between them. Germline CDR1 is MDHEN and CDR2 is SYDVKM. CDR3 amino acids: CASSFKTVSGANVLTF. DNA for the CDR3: TGTGCCAGCAGTTTCAAGACAGTTTCTGGGGCCAACGTCCTGACTTTC.

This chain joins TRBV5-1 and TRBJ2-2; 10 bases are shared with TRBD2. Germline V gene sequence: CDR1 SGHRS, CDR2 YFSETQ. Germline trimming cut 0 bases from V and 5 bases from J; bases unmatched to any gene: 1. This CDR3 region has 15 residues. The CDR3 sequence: CASSLASGSTGELFF. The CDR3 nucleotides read TGCGCCAGCAGCTTGGCTAGCGGGAGTACCGGGGAGCTGTTTTTT.

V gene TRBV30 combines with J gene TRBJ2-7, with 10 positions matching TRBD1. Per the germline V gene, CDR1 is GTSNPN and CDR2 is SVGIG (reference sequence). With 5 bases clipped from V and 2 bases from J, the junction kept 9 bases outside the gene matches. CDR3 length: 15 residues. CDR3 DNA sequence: TGTGCCTGGCGGAAAGAGGGGACAGGGGCCTACGAGCAGTACTTC. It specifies CAWRKEGTGAYEQYF. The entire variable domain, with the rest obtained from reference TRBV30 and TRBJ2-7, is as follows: SQTIHQWPATLVQPVGSPLSLECTVEGTSNPNLYWYRQAAGRGLQLLFYSVGIGQISSEVPQNLSASRPQDRQFILSSKKLLLSDSGFYLCAWRKEGTGAYEQYFGPGTRLTVT.